Below are 21 T cell receptor beta chains sequenced from a single sample in a study of T cells after yellow fever vaccination. Using its own MiXCR run on the 5' RACE reads, TCRdb lists one record per CDR3 protein. This sample has around 250,000 distinct CDR3 sequences, with about 7.1% found just once. This specimen consisted of CD4+ T cells sorted from PBMCs, obtained 15 days after the yellow fever booster vaccination. Every receptor here comes from a man aged 30 to 39 who received the YFV17D yellow fever vaccine.

The rearrangement joins TRBV20-1 to TRBJ1-6, with TRBD1 identical over 9 bases. After removal of 0 bases from V and 10 bases from J, the junction contained 7 bases not matched to a gene. This CDR3 is 15 amino acids long. Germline V gene lookup returns CDR1 DFQATT and CDR2 SNEGSKA (reference sequence). For the CDR3, the DNA is TGCAGTGCTAGAGAGGGGACAGGGTCAGGCTCACCCCTCCACTTT. Translation gives CSAREGTGSGSPLHF.

This clonotype has more than one count but fewer than ten. V usage is TRBV25-1 and J usage is TRBJ2-7; 7 nucleotides line up with TRBD2. After removal of 1 base from V and 7 bases from J, the junction contained 7 bases not matched to a gene. The CDR3 is 14 amino acids. Germline V CDR1 and CDR2: MGHDK, SYGVNS. The CDR3, as DNA: TGTGCCAGCAGTGAATCTGGCGGGAGTAAAGAGCAGTACTTC. Residues: CASSESGGSKEQYF.

J is TRBJ1-2 and V is TRBV28; TRBD1 agrees at 8 bases. The germline gives CDR1 MDHEN, CDR2 SYDVKM. This CDR3 has 13 amino acids. V lost 6 bases to trimming and J lost 6 bases; unmatched junction nucleotides: 6. The CDR3 loop reads CASRPQGADGYTF. In nucleotides, the CDR3 is TGTGCCAGCAGGCCTCAGGGGGCAGATGGCTACACCTTC.

This clonotype was seen a few times. The chain combines TRBV7-2 with TRBJ2-7; D might be TRBD2 (5 bases). The CDR3 spans 15 residues. In germline, CDR1 is SGHTA, CDR2 FQGNSA. V was cut by 5 bases and J by 4 bases, with 18 bases left in between. CDR3 in amino acids: CASSPRERVGYEQYF. In DNA, the CDR3 is TGTGCCAGCAGCCCAAGGGAGAGAGTAGGGTACGAGCAGTACTTC.

The rearrangement uses TRBV18 and TRBJ2-2; D unclear. Germline-derived CDR1 and CDR2 are KGHSH and LQKENI. Trimming left V 9 bases short and J 2 bases short, with 13 bases between. The CDR3 has 14 amino acids. CDR3 loop: CASPPQSNTGELFF. The CDR3 coding sequence is TGTGCCAGTCCACCCCAATCAAACACCGGGGAGCTGTTTTTT.

The J gene is TRBJ1-5, the V gene TRBV12-3 or TRBV12-4, with a possible D match to TRBD1 (5 bases). Trimming removed 3 bases at V and 9 bases at J, with 9 bases between. The CDR3 runs 12 residues. CDR3 bases: TGTGCCAGCAGTTTTCCCGGGGGGCCCCAGCATTTT. It translates to CASSFPGGPQHF.

This clonotype was seen repeatedly, ten times or more. The rearrangement uses TRBV5-1 and TRBJ2-1; 7 positions match TRBD1. The CDR3 length is 15 residues. V shed 1 base and J 4 bases; nucleotides not matched to a gene: 5. The germline CDR1 and CDR2 sequences are SGHRS and YFSETQ. As DNA, the CDR3 is TGCGCCAGCAGCTTGACAGGGGACCTTTACAATGAGCAGTTCTTC. This encodes CASSLTGDLYNEQFF.

This clonotype turned up a few times. The J gene is TRBJ2-7, the V gene TRBV5-6, with D tentatively TRBD2 (6 bases). This CDR3 comprises 15 residues. Looked up from germline, CDR1 is SGHDT and CDR2 is YYEEEE. V shed 1 base and J shed 2 bases, with 13 bases lying between them. The DNA of the CDR3 is TGTGCCAGCAGCTTGCCGGGAGCGGTAGCCTACGAGCAGTACTTC. Its translation is CASSLPGAVAYEQYF. Complete variable domain (other parts from reference TRBV5-6 and TRBJ2-7): DAGVTQSPTHLIKTRGQQVTLRCSPKSGHDTVSWYQQALGQGPQFIFQYYEEEERQRGNFPDRFSGHQFPNYSSELNVNALLLGDSALYLCASSLPGAVAYEQYFGPGTRLTVT.

This clonotype was recorded a few times. J is TRBJ2-6 and V is TRBV12-3 or TRBV12-4; 8 bases are a match to TRBD2. V lost 6 bases, J lost 2 bases, and 6 bases stayed unmatched. This CDR3 has 16 amino acids. Here the CDR3 DNA reads TGTGCCAGCAGGGGACTAGGGGTTACTGGGGCCAACGTCCTGACTTTC. Protein sequence: CASRGLGVTGANVLTF.

The CDR3 DNA reads as TGTGCCAGCAGCTCAAATACAGGGGGCGCCGGGGAGCTGTTTTTT. The encoded protein is CASSSNTGGAGELFF. The genes are TRBV7-9 and TRBJ2-2; 9 bases agree with TRBD1. V dropped 4 bases and J dropped 6; count of bases not matched to a gene: 6. The CDR3 length is 15 residues. CDR1 and CDR2 from the germline V gene are SEHNR and FQNEAQ (reference sequence).

This clonotype was recorded at least ten times. This chain connects TRBV10-1 to TRBJ2-1; D is possibly TRBD1 or TRBD2 (5 bases each). The V gene lost 2 bases and the J gene lost 11 bases, with 16 bases spanning the gap. Germline-derived CDR1 and CDR2 are WNHNN and SYGVQD (reference sequence). CDR3 length equals 14 residues. The CDR3 DNA sequence: TGCGCCAGCAGTGAGGGGGCGCCTGGGAGACAGCAGTTCTTC. Amino acid sequence: CASSEGAPGRQQFF.

The chain recombines TRBV20-1 with TRBJ2-7; maybe TRBD1 (6 bases). This CDR3 is built from 14 residues. Per the germline V gene, CDR1 is DFQATT and CDR2 is SNEGSKA (reference sequence). V lost 3 bases to trimming and J lost 2 bases, with 14 bases between them. This chain's CDR3 is CSARWQGKAYEQYF. In DNA form, the CDR3 reads TGCAGTGCTAGGTGGCAGGGGAAGGCCTACGAGCAGTACTTC.

This clonotype was picked up many times. The chain is built from TRBV20-1 and TRBJ2-4; tentative D call: TRBD2 (7 bases). Germline V gene sequence: CDR1 DFQATT, CDR2 SNEGSKA (reference sequence). Trimming took 6 bases from V and 1 from J, leaving 16 bases between them. This CDR3 is built from 15 residues. The CDR3 DNA reads as TGCAGTGCCCTGGGGAGGGGGGGGGCCAAAAACATTCAGTACTTC. It specifies CSALGRGGAKNIQYF.

As concerns this clonotype: A much larger clonotype is one base distant, so this may be a read error. The DNA for the CDR3 is TGTACCAGCAGTTCCCCCGGGACAGGGGCAAGCTCCTACAATGAGCAGTTCTTC. Translation gives CTSSSPGTGASSYNEQFF. The chain links TRBV12-3 or TRBV12-4 to TRBJ2-1; 10 bases align to TRBD1. The CDR3 covers 18 residues.

This clonotype was detected many times. This chain connects TRBV28 to TRBJ2-1; TRBD1 matches 10 bases. This CDR3 contains 14 residues. Per the germline V gene, CDR1 is MDHEN and CDR2 is SYDVKM. J lost 8 bases, V lost 8 bases, and 9 bases had no gene match. The CDR3 region has the DNA TGTGCCAGCTTCCCGGGACAGGGGTTTTATGAGCAGTTCTTC. Protein sequence: CASFPGQGFYEQFF. The full variable domain, its missing parts supplied by reference TRBV28 and TRBJ2-1, is DVKVTQSSRYLVKRTGEKVFLECVQDMDHENMFWYRQDPGLGLRLIYFSYDVKMKEKGDIPEGYSVSREKKERFSLILESASTNQTSMYLCASFPGQGFYEQFFGPGTRLTVL.

V is TRBV7-2 and J is TRBJ2-7; D may be TRBD2 (5 bases). V lost 4 bases and J lost 2, with 9 bases in between. This CDR3 comprises 13 residues. The germline V gene encodes CDR1 SGHTA and CDR2 FQGNSA. The CDR3 here is CASSSDLTYEQYF. In DNA, the CDR3 is TGTGCCAGCAGCTCGGACTTAACCTACGAGCAGTACTTC.

The chain is built from TRBV18 and TRBJ2-7; 7 bases fit TRBD2. The CDR3 is 15 residues long. V lost 1 base to trimming and J lost 3 bases; unmatched junction nucleotides: 6. In germline, CDR1 is KGHSH, CDR2 LQKENI. CDR3: CASSPQVPGGYEQYF. CDR3 nucleotides: TGTGCCAGCTCACCACAAGTCCCGGGGGGCTACGAGCAGTACTTC.

Ten or more counts support this clonotype. This chain joins TRBV28 and TRBJ2-4; D possibly matches TRBD1 or TRBD2 (6 bases each). V gave up 4 bases and J gave up 8 bases, with 18 bases separating them. The V gene's germline CDR1 is MDHEN and CDR2 SYDVKM. The CDR3 spans 15 residues. The CDR3, as DNA: TGTGCCAGCAGTTCTCCAGGGGTTGGCGGGGACATTCAGTACTTC. This gives the protein CASSSPGVGGDIQYF.

The chain joins TRBV7-3 to TRBJ2-1; 14 nucleotides match TRBD2. This CDR3 is 21 amino acids long. Germline V gene lookup returns CDR1 SGHTA and CDR2 FQGTGA. J lost 0 bases, V lost 5 bases, and 15 bases had no gene match. CDR3 nucleotide sequence: TGTGCCAGCAGCCTTAAAGGGGCCGGGACTAGCGGGGGAAGCTCCTACAATGAGCAGTTCTTC. Translation: CASSLKGAGTSGGSSYNEQFF.

This clonotype was picked up a small number of times. The rearrangement links TRBV7-2 to TRBJ1-2, with TRBD1 matching 9 bases. CDR1 is SGHTA and CDR2 is FQGNSA in the germline V gene. The length of the CDR3 is 14 residues. V shed 5 bases, J shed 5 bases, and the junction held 6 bases outside the gene matches. In DNA, the CDR3 is TGTGCCAGCAGCGACGGACAGGGGTCTTATGGCTACACCTTC. Its protein product is CASSDGQGSYGYTF. The full variable domain, its missing parts supplied by reference TRBV7-2 and TRBJ1-2, is GAGVSQSPSNKVTEKGKDVELRCDPISGHTALYWYRQSLGQGLEFLIYFQGNSAPDKSGLPSDRFSAERTGGSVSTLTIQRTQQEDSAVYLCASSDGQGSYGYTFGSGTRLTVV.

This clonotype was seen many times. The chain carries TRBV20-1 and TRBJ2-1; D is undetermined. From germline, CDR1 is DFQATT and CDR2 SNEGSKA (reference sequence). V lost 7 bases, J lost 6 bases, and 19 bases lay in between. The CDR3 has 14 amino acids. In DNA, the CDR3 is TGCAGTGGTCCACTGACTCTGGCTCTCAATGAGCAGTTCTTC. Protein sequence: CSGPLTLALNEQFF.